This note documents a single TCR beta chain sequence. It has no known antigen specificity. Nothing much larger sits one base from this clone, and base qualities are not available. The V end loses 1 base and the J end loses 1 base, and a stretch of 8 bases separates them. CDR1 and CDR2 (SEHNR, FQNEAQ) derive from the germline V gene (reference sequence). CDR3 length: 14 amino acids, cysteine to phenylalanine. The CDR3 DNA has 42 bases and is translated from base 1. Collaborating institutions collected whole blood in K2EDTA tubes following their own protocols. For TCRbeta analysis, collaborators shipped samples in one of three forms: frozen whole blood, isolated PBMCs, or DNA extracted from either of those sample types. TCRbeta CDR3 regions were amplified from genomic DNA using the immunoSEQ Assay, a bias-controlled multiplex PCR. Processing in the source paper ran as follows. Within the assay, amplification of reference gene primers was used to estimate how many nucleated cells each sample contained. Sequence reads were collapsed and filtered to measure the absolute abundance of every unique TCRbeta CDR3 rearrangement. For each sample, productive Simpson clonality was calculated as the square root of Simpson's diversity index over productive rearrangements. TCRdb limited this immuneACCESS table to in-frame rearrangements with V and J called. A share of clones is missing; checked studies link under half to unresolved V genes, and the rest is unexplained. The V and J calls and clone size were taken over from that table, and D and trimming were inferred from the DNA. Across this sample there are under 500,000 clones, with around 88% seen only once. Together, the top ten hold about 4.5% of the sample.

This sample was taken from a study of blood T cell repertoires in COVID-19 (dated by TCRdb to 2019 to 2021). Concerning the study at large: Collaborator samples came from the United States, Italy and Spain and covered acute and convalescent phases of COVID-19. A freely available public database, intended as a resource for researchers studying the immune response to SARS-CoV-2, is where the repertoires were released. The prospective study material was composed of cDNA or gDNA derived from T cells, B-cell-depleted T cells, or PBMCs. The dataset comprised deeply sampled blood TCRbeta repertoires from subjects exposed to, actively infected with, or recovered from COVID-19. Sample metadata almost always included a de-identified subject ID, COVID-19 status, age in years and sex. Where available, HLA class I and class II types were taken from metadata supplied by the sample provider and were not determined by assay-based typing. The samples were drawn from the first 160 participants of the ongoing ImmuneRACE study and from about 1,200 subjects provided by 6 global collaborators. Overall study results and their limits: The amount of clinical and demographic metadata varied by source and participant and was provided uncurated.

The origin of this receptor is a woman under 40 with acute or convalescent COVID-19. Sequencing input: peripheral blood. The rearrangement joined TRBV7-9 to TRBJ2-7; the D region possibly corresponds to TRBD1 (5 bases align). The DNA sequence is TGTGCCAGCAGCTTAGAGGGGAAGTCCTACGAGCAGTACTTC. Translation gives CASSLEGKSYEQYF.